Below, 28 T cell receptor beta chains from the same sample are listed, as sequenced in a study of cytomegalovirus exposure and HLA in healthy donors. Primers included in the PCR were 60 Vbeta and 13 Jbeta primers. The protocol was immunoSEQ multiplex PCR, while the TCRdb copy is restricted to in-frame clones and leaves out a portion. The sample has roughly 140,000 clones, 70% to 90% seen once. Sequencing used PBMCs. The receptors stem from a woman aged 18-30 years in good health and CMV-seronegative.

The genes are TRBV9 and TRBJ2-7, with D possibly being TRBD2 (5 bases). Germline CDR1 SGDLS, CDR2 YYNGEE. Between the trimmed V and J ends, which lost 0 bases and 0 bases, there was a span of 10 bases. The CDR3 runs 15 residues. The CDR3 spells CASSVGGSDSYEQYF. The CDR3 DNA is TGTGCCAGCAGCGTAGGAGGGAGTGACTCCTACGAGCAGTACTTC.

The genes are TRBV9 and TRBJ2-3; 11 nucleotides align to TRBD2. The germline V gene has CDR1 SGDLS and CDR2 YYNGEE. The ends lost 0 bases at V and 5 bases at J; junction bases unmatched: 8. The CDR3 runs 17 residues. In DNA form, the CDR3 reads TGTGCCAGCAGCGTAGGAGGTAGCGGGAGGGCCGTAGATACGCAGTATTTT. Its protein product is CASSVGGSGRAVDTQYF.

This clone was detected only a few times. V usage is TRBV11-2 and J usage is TRBJ2-1, with TRBD2 matching 7 bases. Germline V gene lookup returns CDR1 SGHAT and CDR2 FQNNGV. V shed 5 bases, J shed 4 bases, and the junction held 11 bases outside the gene matches. The CDR3 is 16 residues long. CDR3 DNA sequence: TGTGCCAGCAGCCCCGTTGATAGCGGGCCATACAATGAGCAGTTCTTC. This codes for CASSPVDSGPYNEQFF.

The V call is TRBV7-8, the J call TRBJ1-5, with D possibly matching TRBD1 (6 bases). This CDR3 is 14 amino acids long. V shed 5 bases and J shed 4 bases, with 12 bases lying between them. Germline CDR1 reads SGHVS; CDR2 reads FQNEAQ. Here the CDR3 reads CASSRGGANQPQHF. CDR3 DNA: TGTGCCAGCAGCCGGGGGGGGGCGAATCAGCCCCAGCATTTT.

V gene TRBV5-8 combines with J gene TRBJ1-5; D is unresolved. CDR3 length equals 14 residues. The V gene's germline CDR1 is SGHTS and CDR2 YDEGEE. Trimming cost V 5 bases and J 6 bases, with 15 bases left between them. The CDR3 region is CASRGPGLGQPQHF. CDR3 sequence (DNA): TGTGCCAGCAGAGGTCCCGGACTGGGTCAGCCCCAGCATTTT.

V is TRBV5-1 and J is TRBJ2-3, with D perhaps matching TRBD2 (5 bases). This CDR3 has 14 residues. CDR1 is SGHRS, CDR2 YFSETQ, per germline. V dropped 8 bases and J dropped 7 bases, with 20 bases sitting between them. This CDR3 reads CASRNRDSQNTQYF. CDR3 bases: TGCGCCAGTCGGAATCGGGATTCGCAGAATACGCAGTATTTT.

This rearrangement joins TRBV5-1 to TRBJ2-2, with 10 bases aligning to TRBD2. Germline loops: CDR1 SGHRS, CDR2 YFSETQ. The length of the CDR3 is 18 residues. J lost 7 bases, V lost 0 bases, and 12 bases had no gene match. The CDR3 region is CASSLVGSGGFGGGELFF. The CDR3, as DNA: TGCGCCAGCAGCTTGGTGGGTAGCGGGGGGTTTGGGGGCGGGGAGCTGTTTTTT. Together with reference TRBV5-1 and TRBJ2-2, the CDR3 gives the full variable domain: KAGVTQTPRYLIKTRGQQVTLSCSPISGHRSVSWYQQTPGQGLQFLFEYFSETQRNKGNFPGRFSGRQFSNSRSEMNVSTLELGDSALYLCASSLVGSGGFGGGELFFGEGSRLTVL.

CDR3 protein: CASSLSVGSTGELFF. The CDR3, as DNA: TGCGCCAGCAGCTTGTCGGTGGGGAGCACCGGGGAGCTGTTTTTT. This chain connects TRBV5-1 to TRBJ2-2; D is perhaps TRBD2 (5 bases). Trimming pared 1 base from V and 4 bases from J, leaving 11 bases between. The germline gives CDR1 SGHRS, CDR2 YFSETQ. The CDR3 spans 15 residues.

A single count supports this clone. The V call is TRBV30, the J call TRBJ2-2; no firm D call. Trimming pared 3 bases from V and 1 base from J, leaving 12 bases between. CDR1 and CDR2 from the germline V gene are GTSNPN and SVGIG (reference sequence). The CDR3 is made up of 15 amino acids. In DNA, the CDR3 is TGTGCCTGGAGCGGTCTTCTTAGGAACACCGGGGAGCTGTTTTTT. As protein: CAWSGLLRNTGELFF.

The chain uses TRBV10-3 and TRBJ2-5; a weak D match, TRBD1 (5 bases). V lost 3 bases, J lost 2 bases, and 10 bases lay in between. The CDR3 loop spans 14 amino acids. Germline V gene lookup returns CDR1 ENHRY and CDR2 SYGVKD. CDR3 DNA: TGTGCCATCAGTGATGACAGAAAGCAAGAGACCCAGTACTTC. It yields the protein CAISDDRKQETQYF.

The chain couples TRBV21-1 to TRBJ2-3; the table gives TRBD1 as D, unverified against the DNA. TRBV21-1 is deemed a pseudogene. This CDR3 comprises 17 residues. The CDR3 here is CASSPREQGEPTDTQYF. The CDR3 nucleotides are TGTGCCAGCAGTCCAAGGGAACAGGGGGAGCCTACAGATACGCAGTATTTT.

The V and J genes are TRBV5-5 and TRBJ2-2, with TRBD1 matching over 10 bases. Trimming took 5 bases from V and 3 from J; bases not matched to a gene: 4. The germline V gene has CDR1 SGHKS and CDR2 YYEKEE (reference sequence). The CDR3 length is 15 residues. CDR3 DNA sequence: TGTGCCAGCAGGTGGGGACAGGGGTACACCGGGGAGCTGTTTTTT. Translation gives CASRWGQGYTGELFF. The entire variable domain, with the rest obtained from reference TRBV5-5 and TRBJ2-2, is as follows: DAGVTQSPTHLIKTRGQQVTLRCSPISGHKSVSWYQQVLGQGPQFIFQYYEKEERGRGNFPDRFSARQFPNYSSELNVNALLLGDSALYLCASRWGQGYTGELFFGEGSRLTVL.

The chain links TRBV6-5 to TRBJ2-7; tentatively, D is TRBD2 (6 bases). This CDR3 has 14 amino acids. Germline loops: CDR1 MNHEY, CDR2 SVGAGI. Trimming removed 2 bases from V and 3 bases from J, with 11 bases in between. The CDR3: CASSYAGTFYEQYF. The CDR3 bases are TGTGCCAGCAGTTACGCGGGGACCTTCTACGAGCAGTACTTC.

The chain couples TRBV10-3 to TRBJ1-3, with D maybe TRBD1 (5 bases). The CDR3 totals 14 residues. Germline V CDR1 and CDR2: ENHRY, SYGVKD. Trimming took off 0 bases at V and 3 bases at J, with 6 bases between the two ends. The DNA of the CDR3 is TGTGCCATCAGTGAGTCCAGGGATGGAAACACCATATATTTT. Translating gives CAISESRDGNTIYF.

The chain couples TRBV5-4 to TRBJ2-5; tentatively, D is TRBD1 (6 bases). Matching the DNA end better, TRBJ2-7 makes the J call doubtful. This CDR3 is built from 13 residues. Germline-derived CDR1 and CDR2 are SGHNT and YYREEE (reference sequence). The CDR3 sequence is CASSLQGRHEQYF. The DNA for the CDR3 is TGTGCCAGCAGCCTTCAGGGGCGCCACGAGCAGTACTTC.

This clone appeared once. The gene calls are TRBV29-1 and TRBJ2-3; 9 bases are shared with TRBD1. This CDR3 has 15 amino acids. Germline lookup yields CDR1 SQVTM and CDR2 ANQGSEA. V dropped 3 bases and J dropped 8; count of bases not matched to a gene: 12. CDR3 bases: TGCAGCGTTGATCTAGGACAGGGGATGGGAGGTACGCAGTATTTT. Protein sequence: CSVDLGQGMGGTQYF.

The gene calls are TRBV11-2 and TRBJ1-2; D gene ambiguous. Germline CDR1 SGHAT, CDR2 FQNNGV. Trimming left V 4 bases short and J 5 bases short, with 17 bases between. CDR3 size: 15 residues. The CDR3: CASSSIRVGWYGYTF. The CDR3 coding sequence is TGTGCCAGCAGCTCCATTCGGGTCGGGTGGTATGGCTACACCTTC.

This CDR3 reads CASSSQTGVNTEAFF. CDR3 bases: TGTGCCAGCAGCTCGCAGACAGGGGTGAACACTGAAGCTTTCTTT. The chain uses TRBV7-9 and TRBJ1-1; 8 nucleotides line up with TRBD1. The germline gives CDR1 SEHNR, CDR2 FQNEAQ (reference sequence). This CDR3 spans 15 amino acids. Trimming at V came to 4 bases and at J to 0 bases, leaving 4 bases not matched to a gene.

As DNA, the CDR3 is TGTGCCAGCTCACCGCTGACTCTAGCGGGAGGGCCCACAGATACGCAGTATTTT. Amino acids: CASSPLTLAGGPTDTQYF. The chain employs TRBV18 and TRBJ2-3; 12 bases match TRBD2. J lost 2 bases, V lost 3 bases, and 9 bases had no gene match. Germline CDR1 reads KGHSH; CDR2 reads LQKENI. The CDR3 is 18 amino acids.

The rearrangement links TRBV28 to TRBJ2-1, with 11 bases lining up with TRBD2. With 5 bases clipped from V and 10 bases from J, the junction kept 13 bases outside the gene matches. The CDR3 covers 16 residues. Germline CDR1 reads MDHEN; CDR2 reads SYDVKM. Written as DNA, the CDR3 is TGTGCCAGCAGTCCGCACCTAGCGGGGGGCCGGGGAGAGCAGTTCTTC. It encodes CASSPHLAGGRGEQFF.

The V gene is TRBV19, the J gene TRBJ2-1, with 13 bases that match TRBD2. The CDR3 is 15 amino acids. V shed 6 bases and J 8 bases; nucleotides not matched to a gene: 7. The V gene's germline CDR1 is LNHDA and CDR2 SQIVND (reference sequence). The CDR3 loop reads CASSGLAGVHDEQFF. As DNA, the CDR3 is TGTGCCAGTAGCGGACTAGCGGGAGTACACGATGAGCAGTTCTTC.

The chain uses TRBV7-2 and TRBJ2-7, with D maybe TRBD2 (6 bases). There are 13 residues in the CDR3. The germline V gene has CDR1 SGHTA and CDR2 FQGNSA. Trimming removed 4 bases from V and 6 bases from J, with 13 bases in between. Here the CDR3 reads CASSSGTPVEQYF. In nucleotides, the CDR3 is TGTGCCAGCAGCTCCGGGACTCCTGTCGAGCAGTACTTC.

The chain couples TRBV4-2 to TRBJ2-3; D unresolved. V was cut by 2 bases and J by 5 bases, with 17 bases left in between. Germline V gives CDR1 LGHNA, CDR2 YNFKEQ. The CDR3 has 16 amino acids. CDR3 sequence reads: CASSQNLASEGDTQYF. The DNA of the CDR3 is TGTGCCAGCAGCCAAAACCTCGCGAGCGAAGGAGATACGCAGTATTTT.

The chain uses TRBV6-1 and TRBJ2-5; TRBD2 aligns across 10 bases. Germline V gene sequence: CDR1 MNHNS, CDR2 SASEGT. The CDR3 consists of 16 residues. With 3 bases clipped from V and 7 bases from J, the junction kept 11 bases outside the gene matches. DNA for the CDR3: TGTGCCAGCAGTGATCTAGCGGGGGACTCAGTCGGGACCCAGTACTTC. Translation gives CASSDLAGDSVGTQYF.

J is TRBJ2-5 and V is TRBV5-6; TRBD2 matches at 15 bases. The germline V gene encodes CDR1 SGHDT and CDR2 YYEEEE. V lost 2 bases, J lost 5 bases, and 4 bases stayed unmatched. The CDR3 is 16 amino acids. The CDR3 DNA reads TGTGCCAGCAGCTTCGGGACTAGCGGGGGGTTTGAGACCCAGTACTTC. Translating it yields CASSFGTSGGFETQYF.

J is TRBJ2-5 and V is TRBV7-2; TRBD2 agrees at 7 bases. J lost 3 bases, V lost 1 base, and 8 bases had no gene match. Looked up from germline, CDR1 is SGHTA and CDR2 is FQGNSA. There are 16 residues in the CDR3. The DNA of the CDR3 is TGTGCCAGCAGCTTAGTGTCGGCGGGGGTTAAAGAGACCCAGTACTTC. Translated: CASSLVSAGVKETQYF.

The V gene is TRBV7-2, the J gene TRBJ1-5, with D possibly being TRBD1 (6 bases). The germline V gene encodes CDR1 SGHTA and CDR2 FQGNSA. The CDR3 loop spans 14 amino acids. Trimming stripped 4 bases from V and 7 bases from J, with 14 bases between. This CDR3 reads CASSYTGSGQPQHF. CDR3 sequence (DNA): TGTGCCAGCAGCTATACAGGGTCGGGCCAGCCCCAGCATTTT.

The V call is TRBV19, the J call TRBJ2-2; 9 bases align to TRBD2. V lost 7 bases to trimming and J lost 4 bases; unmatched junction nucleotides: 7. CDR3 size: 15 residues. CDR1 LNHDA and CDR2 SQIVND come from the germline V gene (reference sequence). The CDR3 bases are TGTGCCAGTACCCCGGGAGCGGGGGGCACCGGGGAGCTGTTTTTT. Translation: CASTPGAGGTGELFF.